The sequence of this T cell receptor (beta chain) was determined in a study of shared clonotypes between healthy human individuals. Across the study: Donors were a couple of women and a few men aged 18 to 49.

Generated by immunoSEQ multiplex PCR, the TCRdb table keeps only in-frame clones and is missing some. Of around 940,000 clones detected, more than 75% appear once; the ten largest clones hold approximately 1.5%. Sequencing used memory CD4+ T cells sorted from blood. Sample subset: CD45RA-negative fraction. The TCR was taken from a man younger than 30 in good health.

The CDR3 DNA sequence: TGTGCCAGCAAGGTGGGCCCTGAAGCTTTCTTT. Its protein product is CASKVGPEAFF. This chain uses TRBV2 with TRBJ1-1, with D uncertain. Trimming stripped 7 bases from V and 6 bases from J, with 9 bases between. This CDR3 is built from 11 residues. Germline CDR1 SNHLY, CDR2 FYNNEI.